This section outlines one T cell receptor beta chain sequence together with its context. Germline-derived CDR1 and CDR2 are LNHDA and SQIVND (reference sequence). This CDR3 spans 14 amino acids. Trimming took 3 bases from V and 1 from J, leaving 9 bases between them. The authors' processing: Reference gene primer amplification gave nucleated cell count estimates. This table comes from immunoSEQ multiplex PCR, and its TCRdb copy is limited to in-frame clones, with some not included. V and J calls and clone size are those listed in that table; D and trimming were worked out from the DNA. The sample shows about 250,000 clones, under 85% of them seen only once. These data come from a study of blood T cell repertoires in COVID-19. On the study more broadly: Donors in the United States, Italy and Spain gave samples during acute or convalescent COVID-19. PBMCs, B-cell-depleted T cells, or T cells provided the cDNA or gDNA that made up the material.

This chain uses TRBV19 with TRBJ1-1; no clear D gene. What was sequenced was peripheral blood. The receptor was derived from a woman aged 40 to 50 with active or convalescent COVID-19. DNA for the CDR3: TGTGCCAGTAGTATCCGGCAGGCGAACACTGAAGCTTTCTTT. It is translated as CASSIRQANTEAFF.